The TCR beta chain described here comes from a study of blood T cell repertoires in COVID-19. Study-wide context: COVID-19 samples from acute and convalescent phases originated in the United States, Italy and Spain. T cells, B-cell-depleted T cells, or PBMCs supplied cDNA or gDNA.

V dropped 5 bases and J dropped 6; count of bases not matched to a gene: 4. CDR3 length: 13 residues. Germline CDR1 and CDR2: SGHTA and FQGNSA. The data were produced by immunoSEQ multiplex PCR, yet TCRdb's version contains in-frame clones alone and is incomplete. The table records some 200,000 clones, 70% to 90% of them present only once. This rearrangement joins TRBV7-2 to TRBJ1-5, with 7 bases identical to TRBD1. The clonotype originates from a middle-aged man with active or convalescent COVID-19. Sequenced sample: peripheral blood. The CDR3 nucleotides read TGTGCCAGCAGCGAGGACAGGATTCAGCCCCAGCATTTT. Its translation is CASSEDRIQPQHF.